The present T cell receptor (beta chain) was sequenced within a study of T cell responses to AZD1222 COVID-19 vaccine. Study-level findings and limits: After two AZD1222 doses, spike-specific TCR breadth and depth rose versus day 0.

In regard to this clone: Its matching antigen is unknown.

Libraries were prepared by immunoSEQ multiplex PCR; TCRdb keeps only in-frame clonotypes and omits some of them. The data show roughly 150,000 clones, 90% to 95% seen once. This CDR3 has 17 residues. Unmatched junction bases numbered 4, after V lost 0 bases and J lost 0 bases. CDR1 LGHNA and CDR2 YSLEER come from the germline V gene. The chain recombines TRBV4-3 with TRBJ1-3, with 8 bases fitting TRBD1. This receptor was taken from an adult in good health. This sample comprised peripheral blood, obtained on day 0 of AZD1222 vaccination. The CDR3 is CASSQDRGQVSGNTIYF. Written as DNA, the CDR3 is TGCGCCAGCAGCCAAGATAGGGGACAGGTCTCTGGAAACACCATATATTTT.